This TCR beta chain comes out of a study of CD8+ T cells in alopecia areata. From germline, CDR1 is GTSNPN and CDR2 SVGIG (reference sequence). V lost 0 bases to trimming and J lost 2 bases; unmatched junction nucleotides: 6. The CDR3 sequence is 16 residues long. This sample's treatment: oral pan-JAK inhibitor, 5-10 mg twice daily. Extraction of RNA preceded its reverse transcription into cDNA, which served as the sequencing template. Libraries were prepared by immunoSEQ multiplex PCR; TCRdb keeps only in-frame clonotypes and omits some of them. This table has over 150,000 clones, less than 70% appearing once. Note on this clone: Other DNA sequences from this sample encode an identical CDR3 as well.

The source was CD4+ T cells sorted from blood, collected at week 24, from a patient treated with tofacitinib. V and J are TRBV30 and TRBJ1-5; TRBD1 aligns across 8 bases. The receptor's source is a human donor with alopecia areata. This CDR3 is CAWSVRQGAGNQPQHF. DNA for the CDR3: TGTGCCTGGAGTGTAAGGCAGGGGGCAGGCAATCAGCCCCAGCATTTT.